The rows below give T cell receptor beta chains drawn from one sample of a study of cytomegalovirus exposure and HLA in healthy donors. Clones were read by immunoSEQ multiplex PCR, and TCRdb kept only the in-frame ones, dropping some. The data contain about 170,000 clones, more than 70% of them singletons. The material sequenced was PBMCs. The receptors here all came from a male donor in good health and CMV-seronegative. CDR3s include the opening cysteine and the closing phenylalanine or tryptophan. Each record gives: clone size, V gene, J gene, D gene, CDR3 DNA, CDR3 protein. The D gene is left open where the match is weak. Expanded clones are given a class, and other clones once, few, many or no size at all.

NA	TRBV28	TRBJ2-7	TRBD2	TGTGCCAGCGGTGGCGCAGCGGGAGGGCCTCGGTCGGAGCAGTACTTC	CASGGAAGGPRSEQYF
NA	TRBV13	TRBJ2-3	NA	TGTGCCAGCAGCCCACGAGAGGTACCAGATACGCAGTATTTT	CASSPREVPDTQYF
NA	TRBV10-2	TRBJ1-5	NA	TGCGCCAGCAGTGGGGCCACAGGGCTACAGCCCCAGCATTTT	CASSGATGLQPQHF
NA	TRBV19	TRBJ2-7	TRBD1	TGTGCCAGTAGCGACAGGGGGTACGAGCAGTACTTC	CASSDRGYEQYF
NA	TRBV27	TRBJ2-1	NA	TGTGCCAGCAGTTCGCGGGGACTCACTTACAATGAGCAGTTCTTC	CASSSRGLTYNEQFF
NA	TRBV9	TRBJ2-7	TRBD2	TGTGCCAGCAGCGCGGGGACTAGCGGGGGCTACGAGCAGTACTTC	CASSAGTSGGYEQYF
NA	TRBV7-6	TRBJ2-1	TRBD2	TGTGCCAGCAGCTTAGCCCTCTCCCGGGGGGGATACAATGAGCAGTTCTTC	CASSLALSRGGYNEQFF
once	TRBV6-5	TRBJ2-7	TRBD1	TGTGCCAGCAGTTTGACAGGGGGGAGCTACGGGCAGTACTTC	CASSLTGGSYGQYF
NA	TRBV9	TRBJ1-5	TRBD1	TGTGCCAGCAGCGTAGGGGACAGGGAAAATCAGCCCCAGCATTTT	CASSVGDRENQPQHF
NA	TRBV6-1	TRBJ1-2	NA	TGTGCCAGCAGTGAAGCAGGAGCAAGAGATGGCTACACCTTC	CASSEAGARDGYTF
NA	TRBV28	TRBJ2-7	NA	TGTGCCAGCAGATCGGCGGGACCCGGGGACTACGAGCAGTACTTC	CASRSAGPGDYEQYF
NA	TRBV5-6	TRBJ2-7	NA	TGTGCCAGCAGCGCGGGACCCACAATCGATTACGAGCAGTACTTC	CASSAGPTIDYEQYF
NA	TRBV7-2	TRBJ2-3	TRBD2	TGTGCCAGCAGCCACGGACTAGCGGGAGGGCCGGGGGAGACAGATACGCAGTATTTT	CASSHGLAGGPGETDTQYF
NA	TRBV6-1	TRBJ2-5	TRBD2	TGTGCCAGCAGTGAATTAGCGGGGGGCCCTCAAGAGACCCAGTACTTC	CASSELAGGPQETQYF
NA	TRBV7-3	TRBJ2-2	TRBD2	TGTGCCAGCTCTGGGGCGGGAGGGTACACCGGGGAGCTGTTTTTT	CASSGAGGYTGELFF
NA	TRBV28	TRBJ2-3	TRBD2	TGTGCCAGCAGTTTTGCCGGGAAAATCAAGACTAGCGGGAACATCAGAGATACGCAGTATTTT	CASSFAGKIKTSGNIRDTQYF
NA	TRBV4-2	TRBJ1-2	TRBD1	TGTGCCAGCAGCCAAAACGGCGGGACAGGGGGGAAGAACTATGGCTACACCTTC	CASSQNGGTGGKNYGYTF
few	TRBV18	TRBJ1-1	NA	TGTGCCAGCTCGCCTTACGGGGGGACTGAAGCTTTCTTT	CASSPYGGTEAFF
NA	TRBV28	TRBJ2-7	TRBD1	TGTGCCAGCACCCCAGTTGGGACAGGGATTTACGAGCAGTACTTC	CASTPVGTGIYEQYF
once	TRBV7-8	TRBJ2-5	TRBD1	TGTGCCAGCAGCGTAGGGGACAGGGGTGGGGAGACCCAGTACTTC	CASSVGDRGGETQYF
once	TRBV2	TRBJ2-5	TRBD1	TGTGCCAGCAGTGAGACAGGGGCCTTAGGAGAGACCCAGTACTTC	CASSETGALGETQYF
NA	TRBV27	TRBJ1-5	NA	TGTGCCAGCAGTTTATATAGGAGGCAGGGGCTGGGTCAGCCCCAGCATTTT	CASSLYRRQGLGQPQHF
NA	TRBV9	TRBJ1-1	NA	TGTGCCAGCAGCGTAATGGCAAACACTGAAGCTTTCTTT	CASSVMANTEAFF
NA	TRBV19	TRBJ2-2	NA	TGTGCCAGTAGTATAAGACAGGGAGGCACCGGGGAGCTGTTTTTT	CASSIRQGGTGELFF
NA	TRBV5-5	TRBJ1-2	TRBD1	TGTGCCAGCAGCCCGGGACAGGGGGCCTATGGCTACACCTTC	CASSPGQGAYGYTF
few	TRBV28	TRBJ2-7	TRBD1	TGTGCCAGCAAACGGCAGACAGGGTTCTCCTACGAGCAGTACTTC	CASKRQTGFSYEQYF
NA	TRBV6-5	TRBJ2-7	TRBD2	TGTGCCAGCAGTTACTCCGCCGCGGGGGTGATCTACGAGCAGTACTTC	CASSYSAAGVIYEQYF
few	TRBV4-3	TRBJ2-5	NA	TGCGCCAGCAGCCAAGTTCCGGGGGACCAGGCTAGTCGTAGGCAGTACTTC	CASSQVPGDQASRRQYF